This is a list of T cell receptor beta chains from one sample in a study of blood T cell repertoires in COVID-19. The table came from immunoSEQ multiplex PCR; TCRdb's copy has only in-frame clones and leaves some out. The data show more than 50,000 clones, roughly four fifths seen once. Source material: peripheral blood. Receptors were obtained from a woman aged 55-70 years with acute or convalescent COVID-19. The CDR3 runs from the conserved cysteine through the conserved F or W. The order of the fields is V gene, D gene, J gene, clone size, CDR3 DNA, CDR3 protein. D genes are given only for firm matches. Size is stated for part of the rows, as once, few or many counts, or as a class when the clone is expanded.

V: TRBV19; D: NA; J: TRBJ1-6; size: NA; DNA: TGTGCCGGAGCCCTCGCACATAATTCACCCCTCCACTTT; CDR3: CAGALAHNSPLHF
V: TRBV4-1; D: TRBD2; J: TRBJ2-2; size: few; DNA: TGCGCCAGCAGCCAAGATCGGGGACTAGCTACCGGGGAGCTGTTTTTT; CDR3: CASSQDRGLATGELFF
V: TRBV25-1; D: NA; J: TRBJ1-5; size: few; DNA: TGTGCCAGCGGGGGGGTTGGCAATCAGCCCCAGCATTTT; CDR3: CASGGVGNQPQHF
V: TRBV7-8; D: NA; J: TRBJ1-1; size: few; DNA: TGTGCCAGCAGCAGCAGGACTCTGAACACTGAAGCTTTCTTT; CDR3: CASSSRTLNTEAFF
V: TRBV10-3; D: NA; J: TRBJ2-7; size: NA; DNA: TGTGCCATCGGCGCCAGGGACGGAGGGGAGCAGTACTTC; CDR3: CAIGARDGGEQYF
V: TRBV19; D: NA; J: TRBJ1-4; size: once; DNA: TGTGCCAGTAGTAAGGGAGGGCTGGGTGAAAAACTGTTTTTT; CDR3: CASSKGGLGEKLFF
V: TRBV3-1/TRBV3-2; D: NA; J: TRBJ1-6; size: NA; DNA: TGTGCCAGCAGCCAATCAACAGGGATCATGTCACCCCTCCACTTT; CDR3: CASSQSTGIMSPLHF
V: TRBV7-6; D: TRBD1; J: TRBJ1-6; size: NA; DNA: TGTGCCAGCAGCTCGAATTCCGGGACAGTTAAGTCCCCCCTCCACTTT; CDR3: CASSSNSGTVKSPLHF
V: TRBV2; D: NA; J: TRBJ2-7; size: NA; DNA: TGTGCCAGCAGTGACGGGCAGGGGTCGCGCGAGCAGTACTTC; CDR3: CASSDGQGSREQYF
V: TRBV24-1; D: TRBD1; J: TRBJ1-5; size: NA; DNA: TGTGCCACCAGTGATCCCGGGACAGGAGATCAGCCCCAGCATTTT; CDR3: CATSDPGTGDQPQHF
V: TRBV4-1; D: TRBD2; J: TRBJ2-7; size: NA; DNA: TGCGCCAGCAGCCATCTCCTTAGCGGGGGGTTCTACGAGCAGTACTTC; CDR3: CASSHLLSGGFYEQYF
V: TRBV19; D: NA; J: TRBJ1-6; size: few; DNA: TGTGCCACCACCTTAACAGGGAACGCACCCCTCCACTTT; CDR3: CATTLTGNAPLHF
V: TRBV2; D: TRBD1; J: TRBJ1-2; size: NA; DNA: TGTGCCAGCATCCGGGACAGGGGCTATGGCTACACCTTC; CDR3: CASIRDRGYGYTF
V: TRBV29-1; D: TRBD1; J: TRBJ2-7; size: NA; DNA: TGCAGCGTTGTAGGGACAGTCGTAAACTCCTACGAGCAGTACTTC; CDR3: CSVVGTVVNSYEQYF
V: TRBV3-1/TRBV3-2; D: TRBD2; J: TRBJ2-5; size: NA; DNA: TGTGCCAGCAGCCACGCCCGGCCTAGCGGTCAAGAGACCCAGTACTTC; CDR3: CASSHARPSGQETQYF
V: TRBV5-6; D: TRBD1; J: TRBJ2-7; size: NA; DNA: TGTGCCAGCAGCGCCGGGACAGGTCTGTACGAGCAGTACTTC; CDR3: CASSAGTGLYEQYF
V: TRBV3-1/TRBV3-2; D: TRBD2; J: TRBJ2-3; size: NA; DNA: TGTGCCAGCGACGGGAGGGGAGCAGATACGCAGTATTTT; CDR3: CASDGRGADTQYF
V: TRBV7-8; D: TRBD2; J: TRBJ2-5; size: NA; DNA: TGTGCCAGCAGCTTATTTAGCGGGAGGGCCTATTCGGGAGAGACCCAGTACTTC; CDR3: CASSLFSGRAYSGETQYF
V: TRBV7-2; D: NA; J: TRBJ1-2; size: NA; DNA: TGTGCCAGCAGCTCGTTCCCGGGAACTTATGGCTACACCTTC; CDR3: CASSSFPGTYGYTF
V: TRBV10-3; D: TRBD1; J: TRBJ1-4; size: NA; DNA: TGTGCCATCAGTGTCGGACAGGGAGGGGAAAAACTGTTTTTT; CDR3: CAISVGQGGEKLFF
V: TRBV6-5; D: TRBD1; J: TRBJ1-1; size: once; DNA: TGTGCCAGCAGCTGGGACAGTCTGAACACTGAAGCTTTCTTT; CDR3: CASSWDSLNTEAFF
V: TRBV30; D: TRBD2; J: TRBJ2-5; size: NA; DNA: TGTGCCTGGAGCCCCCGGACTAGCGGGTTTGGTACCCAGTACTTC; CDR3: CAWSPRTSGFGTQYF
V: TRBV6-5; D: TRBD1; J: TRBJ1-1; size: NA; DNA: TGTGCCGCACGTCCTCCGGGACAGAGGACTGAAGCTTTCTTT; CDR3: CAARPPGQRTEAFF
V: TRBV4-2; D: TRBD1; J: TRBJ1-4; size: NA; DNA: TGTGCCAGCAGCCAAGGACAGGGACGTGAAAAACTGTTTTTT; CDR3: CASSQGQGREKLFF
V: TRBV10-3; D: NA; J: TRBJ1-3; size: NA; DNA: TGTGCCATCAGTGAGTCGCCGGGGGTGAGTGGAAACACCATATATTTT; CDR3: CAISESPGVSGNTIYF
V: TRBV18; D: TRBD2; J: TRBJ2-1; size: NA; DNA: TGTGCCAGCTCACCTAGGGGACTAGCGGGGGATCATGAGCAGTTCTTC; CDR3: CASSPRGLAGDHEQFF
V: TRBV6-6; D: NA; J: TRBJ1-1; size: few; DNA: TGTGCCAGCAGCGTCCAGGGTTTTGAAGCTTTCTTT; CDR3: CASSVQGFEAFF
V: TRBV18; D: NA; J: TRBJ1-1; size: once; DNA: TGTGCCAGCTCACCGAACAGTATGAACACTGAAGCTTTCTTT; CDR3: CASSPNSMNTEAFF
V: TRBV5-1; D: TRBD2; J: TRBJ2-3; size: few; DNA: TGCGCCAGCAGCTTACTAGCGGGGCGCCCGGGTACGCAGTATTTT; CDR3: CASSLLAGRPGTQYF
V: TRBV5-6; D: NA; J: TRBJ1-5; size: NA; DNA: TGTGCCAGCAGCCGCCGATCCGGGGTGGGGAATCAGCCCCAGCATTTT; CDR3: CASSRRSGVGNQPQHF
V: TRBV6-1; D: NA; J: TRBJ1-5; size: once; DNA: TGTGCCAGCAGTGAAGCTTCGGGGGGGCGGCAGCCCCAGCATTTT; CDR3: CASSEASGGRQPQHF
V: TRBV28; D: NA; J: TRBJ1-6; size: NA; DNA: TGTGCCAGCAGGGAAGGGAGTCGTTCACCCCTCCACTTT; CDR3: CASREGSRSPLHF
V: TRBV14; D: TRBD1; J: TRBJ1-1; size: NA; DNA: TGTGCCAGCAGCGAGCGACAGGGCCTCGTGAACACTGAAGCTTTCTTT; CDR3: CASSERQGLVNTEAFF
V: TRBV7-8; D: NA; J: TRBJ2-5; size: NA; DNA: TGTGCCAGCAGTCCGGAAAGTCAGATCGAGGGGACCCAGTACTTC; CDR3: CASSPESQIEGTQYF
V: TRBV12-3/TRBV12-4; D: NA; J: TRBJ1-3; size: once; DNA: TGTGCCAGCAACCCGAGCTCTGGAAACACCATATATTTT; CDR3: CASNPSSGNTIYF
V: TRBV10-3; D: NA; J: TRBJ1-1; size: once; DNA: TGTGCCATCAGTACAACAGGGTCCACTGAAGCTTTCTTT; CDR3: CAISTTGSTEAFF
V: TRBV21-1; D: NA; J: TRBJ2-7; size: few; DNA: TGTGCCAGCAGCAGGTGCAGACTTACTCACTCCTACGAGCAGTACTTC; CDR3: CASSRCRLTHSYEQYF
V: TRBV28; D: NA; J: TRBJ2-1; size: NA; DNA: TGTGCCAGCCCTAGTGGGAGCGGTGGATACAATGAGCAGTTCTTC; CDR3: CASPSGSGGYNEQFF
V: TRBV6-6; D: NA; J: TRBJ1-5; size: NA; DNA: TGTGCCAGCAAAGACCCGACAATTCAGAATCAGCCCCAGCATTTT; CDR3: CASKDPTIQNQPQHF
V: TRBV24-1; D: TRBD1; J: TRBJ2-5; size: NA; DNA: TGTGCCACCGCCTCGACAGGGAGAGAGACCCAGTACTTC; CDR3: CATASTGRETQYF
V: TRBV7-9; D: NA; J: TRBJ2-1; size: NA; DNA: TGTGCCAGCAGCTTACGGGTAGCCCCGAACAATGAGCAGTTCTTC; CDR3: CASSLRVAPNNEQFF